The 10 T cell receptor beta chains reported below all come from one sample, sequenced in a study of identical twins. TCRdb redid the calling of the 5' RACE reads with MiXCR, one entry per CDR3 protein. This repertoire shows roughly 1.6 million distinct CDR3 sequences, less than 40% found once; its top ten account for over 0.25%. Sequencing was done on a sample of cord blood. These receptors came from a newborn girl in good health.

The V and J genes are TRBV5-1 and TRBJ2-2, with D perhaps matching TRBD2 (5 bases). Germline CDR1 SGHRS, CDR2 YFSETQ. Trimming left V 0 bases short and J 9 bases short, with 15 bases between. The CDR3 has 15 amino acids. CDR3: CASSLGGDGLRELFF. The CDR3 nucleotides read TGCGCCAGCAGCTTGGGGGGAGACGGTTTGAGGGAGCTGTTTTTT.

This chain links TRBV20-1 with TRBJ2-1; D unclear. The V end was cut by 0 bases, the J end by 7 bases, with 13 bases between. Germline-derived CDR1 and CDR2 are DFQATT and SNEGSKA (reference sequence). The CDR3 has 14 amino acids. CDR3 nucleotide sequence: TGCAGTGCTAGAGAGGGCAAACAGCGAAATGAGCAGTTCTTC. It translates to CSAREGKQRNEQFF.

This clonotype was detected a few times. This chain uses TRBV13 with TRBJ2-3, with TRBD1 identical over 10 bases. The CDR3 length is 17 residues. V dropped 3 bases and J dropped 1; count of bases not matched to a gene: 7. Per germline, CDR1 PRHDT and CDR2 FYEKMQ (reference sequence). CDR3 loop: CASSLTSGTGGTDTQYF. In DNA, the CDR3 is TGTGCCAGCAGCTTGACCTCCGGGACAGGGGGCACAGATACGCAGTATTTT.

This chain uses TRBV6-5 with TRBJ1-1, with D perhaps matching TRBD1 (6 bases). This CDR3 contains 13 residues. The germline V gene has CDR1 MNHEY and CDR2 SVGAGI. Trimming pared 9 bases from V and 0 bases from J, leaving 11 bases between. The CDR3 bases are TGTGCCAGTTTACAGGGTATGAACACTGAAGCTTTCTTT. Protein product: CASLQGMNTEAFF.

Many counts were recorded for this clonotype. This chain connects TRBV7-9 to TRBJ2-1; perhaps TRBD2 as D (6 bases). Per the germline V gene, CDR1 is SEHNR and CDR2 is FQNEAQ (reference sequence). The length of the CDR3 is 13 residues. Trimming removed 3 bases from V and 6 bases from J, with 9 bases in between. CDR3: CASSFSGVNEQFF. CDR3 nucleotides: TGTGCCAGCAGCTTCTCGGGAGTCAATGAGCAGTTCTTC.

The table lists this clonotype with a few counts. This chain connects TRBV2 to TRBJ1-1, with D unclear. V lost 4 bases, J lost 0 bases, and 9 bases lay in between. This CDR3 contains 14 residues. CDR1 is SNHLY and CDR2 is FYNNEI in the germline V gene. CDR3 sequence (DNA): TGTGCCAGCAGTGCCAGGAGCGTGAACACTGAAGCTTTCTTT. It yields the protein CASSARSVNTEAFF.

This clonotype has a handful of counts. The chain carries TRBV7-9 and TRBJ1-5; 12 bases are a match to TRBD1. CDR3 length: 18 residues. Germline V gives CDR1 SEHNR, CDR2 FQNEAQ (reference sequence). V shed 3 bases, J shed 0 bases, and the junction held 6 bases outside the gene matches. Written as DNA, the CDR3 is TGTGCCAGCAGCTTCGGGACAGGGGGCCGTTATAGCAATCAGCCCCAGCATTTT. Translation gives CASSFGTGGRYSNQPQHF.

CDR3 in amino acids: CSVRAKEDEKLFF. The CDR3 nucleotides are TGCAGCGTCAGGGCCAAAGAGGATGAAAAACTGTTTTTT. V is TRBV29-1 and J is TRBJ1-4; D is perhaps TRBD1 (5 bases). V lost 6 bases, J lost 6 bases, and 14 bases lay in between. CDR3 length: 13 amino acids. Germline V gene data show CDR1 as SQVTM and CDR2 as ANQGSEA.

The gene calls are TRBV20-1 and TRBJ2-1; the match to TRBD2 covers 8 bases. This CDR3 has 17 residues. Trimming cost V 5 bases and J 1 base; bases outside gene matches: 13. Germline lookup yields CDR1 DFQATT and CDR2 SNEGSKA (reference sequence). Here the CDR3 reads CSAGGSGRGGSYNEQFF. In DNA, the CDR3 is TGCAGTGCTGGGGGCAGCGGGAGAGGGGGATCCTACAATGAGCAGTTCTTC.

This clonotype has just a few counts. J is TRBJ1-2 and V is TRBV4-2; D gene unclear. The germline gives CDR1 LGHNA, CDR2 YNFKEQ. V was clipped by 1 base and J by 5 bases, with 17 bases between them. The length of the CDR3 is 16 residues. CDR3 loop: CASSQGGPGIPYGYTF. The CDR3 DNA follows: TGTGCCAGCAGCCAAGGAGGCCCCGGGATCCCTTATGGCTACACCTTC.